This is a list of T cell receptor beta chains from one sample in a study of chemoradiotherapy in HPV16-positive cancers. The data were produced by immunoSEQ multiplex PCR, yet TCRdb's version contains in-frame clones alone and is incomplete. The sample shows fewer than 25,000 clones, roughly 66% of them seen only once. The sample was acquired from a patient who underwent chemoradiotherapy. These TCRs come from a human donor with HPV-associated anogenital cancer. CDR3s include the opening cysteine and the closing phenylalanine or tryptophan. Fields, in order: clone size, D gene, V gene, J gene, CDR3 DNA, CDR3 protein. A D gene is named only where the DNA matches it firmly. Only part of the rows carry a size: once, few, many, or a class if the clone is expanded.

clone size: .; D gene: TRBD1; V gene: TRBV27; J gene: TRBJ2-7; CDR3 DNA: TGTGCCAGCGGAGCAGGGGGTGGCCACGAGCAGTACTTC; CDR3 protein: CASGAGGGHEQYF
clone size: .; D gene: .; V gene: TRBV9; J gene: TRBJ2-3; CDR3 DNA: TGTGCCAGCAGCGTAAGAGGGGGGGCTAGCACAGATACGCAGTATTTT; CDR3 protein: CASSVRGGASTDTQYF
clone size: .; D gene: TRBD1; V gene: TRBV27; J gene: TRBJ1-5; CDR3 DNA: TGTGCCAGCAGCCCACTAACCGGGACAGGGAGCAATCAGCCCCAGCATTTT; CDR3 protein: CASSPLTGTGSNQPQHF
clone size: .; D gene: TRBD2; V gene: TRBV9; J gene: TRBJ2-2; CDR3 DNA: TGTGCCAGCAGCGCGCGGACTAGCGGGAGTTTGCCCGGGGAGCTGTTTTTT; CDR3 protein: CASSARTSGSLPGELFF
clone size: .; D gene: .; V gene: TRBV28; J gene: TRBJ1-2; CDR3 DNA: TGTGCCAGCAGTTCTGGGTTTAACTATGGCTACACCTTC; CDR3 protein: CASSSGFNYGYTF
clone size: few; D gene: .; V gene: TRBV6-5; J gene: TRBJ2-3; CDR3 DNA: TGTGCCAGCCGGGCTGACACAGATACGCAGTATTTT; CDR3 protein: CASRADTDTQYF
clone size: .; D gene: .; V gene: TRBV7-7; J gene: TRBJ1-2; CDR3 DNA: TGTGCTAGCAGCTTAGATTACGGGTCGATGCATTATGGCTACACCTTC; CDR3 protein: CASSLDYGSMHYGYTF
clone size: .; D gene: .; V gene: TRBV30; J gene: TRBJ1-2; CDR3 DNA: TGTGCCTGGACAGTTTCTAACTATGGCTACACCTTC; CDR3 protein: CAWTVSNYGYTF
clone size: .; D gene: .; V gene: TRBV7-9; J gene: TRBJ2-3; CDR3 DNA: TGTGCCAGCGGGACTCTCAGCACAGATACGCAGTATTTT; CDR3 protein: CASGTLSTDTQYF
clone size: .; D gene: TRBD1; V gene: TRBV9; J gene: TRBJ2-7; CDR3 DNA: TGTGCCAGCAGCCCCCGACAGGGTGGCGAGCAGTACTTC; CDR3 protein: CASSPRQGGEQYF
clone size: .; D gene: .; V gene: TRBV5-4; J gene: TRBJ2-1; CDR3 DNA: TGTGCCAGCAGCTTAGGAGGCAGCGGGCCTTCACTTAACAATGAGCAGTTCTTC; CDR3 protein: CASSLGGSGPSLNNEQFF
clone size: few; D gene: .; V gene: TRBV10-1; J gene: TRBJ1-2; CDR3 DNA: TGCGCCAGCACCCCCGGCCCTGGCTACACCTTC; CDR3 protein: CASTPGPGYTF
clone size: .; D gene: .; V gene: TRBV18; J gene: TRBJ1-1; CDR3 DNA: TGTGCCAGCTCAGCTTTTTCAGGCACTGAAGCTTTCTTT; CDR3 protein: CASSAFSGTEAFF
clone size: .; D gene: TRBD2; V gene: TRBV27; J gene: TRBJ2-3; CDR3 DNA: TGTGCCAGCAGTTTGCCCGCTAGCGGGGGGGCCACAGATACGCAGTATTTT; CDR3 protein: CASSLPASGGATDTQYF
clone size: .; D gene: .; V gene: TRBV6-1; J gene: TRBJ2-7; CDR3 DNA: TGTGCCAGCAGTGAAGGGGGGGACTACGAGCAGTACTTC; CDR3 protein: CASSEGGDYEQYF
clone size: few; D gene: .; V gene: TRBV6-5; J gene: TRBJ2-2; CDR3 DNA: TGTGCCAGCAGGAGGGGCGGGGAGCTGTTTTTT; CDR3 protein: CASRRGGELFF
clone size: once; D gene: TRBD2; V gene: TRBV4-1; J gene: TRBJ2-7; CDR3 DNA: TGCGCCAGCAGCCAGGACCGAACTAGCGTGTACGAGCAGTACTTC; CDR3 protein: CASSQDRTSVYEQYF
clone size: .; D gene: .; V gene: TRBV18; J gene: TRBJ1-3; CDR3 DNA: TGTGCCAGCTCACCAAACAGGGAGACAAACACCATATATTTT; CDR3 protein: CASSPNRETNTIYF
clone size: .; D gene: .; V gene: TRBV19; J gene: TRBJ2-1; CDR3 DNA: TGTGCCAGTAGTATTCTAACTAGTCCTTACAATGAGCAGTTCTTC; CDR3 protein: CASSILTSPYNEQFF
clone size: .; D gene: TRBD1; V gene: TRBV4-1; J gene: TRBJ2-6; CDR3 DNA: TGCGCCAGCAGCCAAGAATGGGACAGGGCACCCTCTGGGGCCAACGTCCTGACTTTC; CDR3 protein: CASSQEWDRAPSGANVLTF
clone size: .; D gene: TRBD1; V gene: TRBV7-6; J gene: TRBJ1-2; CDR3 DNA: TGTGCCAGCAGCTCCCCGAGGACAGGGAAGCATGGCTACACCTTC; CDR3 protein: CASSSPRTGKHGYTF
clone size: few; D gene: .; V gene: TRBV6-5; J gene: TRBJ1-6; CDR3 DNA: TGTGCCAGCGGGGCAGGGAGGAATTCACCCCTCCACTTT; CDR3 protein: CASGAGRNSPLHF
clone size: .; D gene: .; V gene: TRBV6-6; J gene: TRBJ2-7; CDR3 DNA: TGTGCCAGCAGTTACTCGGACCAATACGAGCAGTACTTC; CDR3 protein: CASSYSDQYEQYF
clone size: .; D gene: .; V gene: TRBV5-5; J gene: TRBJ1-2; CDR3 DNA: TGTGCCAGCAGCTTGACGGGGGCGGGTGACTATGGCTACACCTTC; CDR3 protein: CASSLTGAGDYGYTF
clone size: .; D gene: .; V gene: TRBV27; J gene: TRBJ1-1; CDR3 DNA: TGTGCCAGCAGTTTAAGGAACAGCTACACTGAAGCTTTCTTT; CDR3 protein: CASSLRNSYTEAFF
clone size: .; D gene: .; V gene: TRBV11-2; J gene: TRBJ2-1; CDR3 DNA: TGTGCCAGCAGCTTATTAACTGCGGGAAGCTCCTACAATGAGCAGTTCTTC; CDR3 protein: CASSLLTAGSSYNEQFF